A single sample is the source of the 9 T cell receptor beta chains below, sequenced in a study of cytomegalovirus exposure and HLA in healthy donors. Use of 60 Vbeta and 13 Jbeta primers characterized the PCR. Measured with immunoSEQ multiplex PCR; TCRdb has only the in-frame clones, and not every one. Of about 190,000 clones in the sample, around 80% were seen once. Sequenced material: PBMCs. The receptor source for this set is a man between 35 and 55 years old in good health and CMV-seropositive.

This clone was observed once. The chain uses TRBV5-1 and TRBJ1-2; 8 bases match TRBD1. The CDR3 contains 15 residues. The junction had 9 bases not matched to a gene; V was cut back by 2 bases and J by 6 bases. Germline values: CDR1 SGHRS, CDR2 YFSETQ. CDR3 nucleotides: TGCGCCAGCAGCTTCCTTTTGGGACAGGTGAATGGCTACACCTTC. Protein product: CASSFLLGQVNGYTF. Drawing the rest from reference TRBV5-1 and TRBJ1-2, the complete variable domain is KAGVTQTPRYLIKTRGQQVTLSCSPISGHRSVSWYQQTPGQGLQFLFEYFSETQRNKGNFPGRFSGRQFSNSRSEMNVSTLELGDSALYLCASSFLLGQVNGYTFGSGTRLTVV.

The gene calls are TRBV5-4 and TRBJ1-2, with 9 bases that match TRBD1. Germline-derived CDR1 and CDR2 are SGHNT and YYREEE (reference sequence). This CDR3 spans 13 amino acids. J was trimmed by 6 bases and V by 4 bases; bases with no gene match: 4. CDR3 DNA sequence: TGTGCCAGCAGCCCTTGGACAGGGGATGGCTACACCTTC. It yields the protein CASSPWTGDGYTF.

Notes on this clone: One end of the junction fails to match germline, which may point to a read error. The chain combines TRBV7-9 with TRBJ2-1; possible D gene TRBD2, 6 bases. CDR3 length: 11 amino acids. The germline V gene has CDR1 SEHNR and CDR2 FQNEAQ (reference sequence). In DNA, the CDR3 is TGTGCCAGCAGTGGAGGGTCCCCTAGGGTCTTC. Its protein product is CASSGGSPRVF.

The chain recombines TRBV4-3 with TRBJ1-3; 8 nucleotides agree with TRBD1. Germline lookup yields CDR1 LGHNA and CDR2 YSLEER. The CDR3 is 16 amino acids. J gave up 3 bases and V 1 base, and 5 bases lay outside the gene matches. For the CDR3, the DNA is TGCGCCAGCAGCCAAGGGGAGACAGGGGTTGGAAACACCATATATTTT. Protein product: CASSQGETGVGNTIYF.

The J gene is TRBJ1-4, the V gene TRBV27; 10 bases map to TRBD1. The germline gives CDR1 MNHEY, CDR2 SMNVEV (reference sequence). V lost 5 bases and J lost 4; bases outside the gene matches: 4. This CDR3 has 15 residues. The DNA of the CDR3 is TGTGCCAGCAGTACCTGGACAGGGGGTAATGAAAAACTGTTTTTT. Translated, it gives CASSTWTGGNEKLFF. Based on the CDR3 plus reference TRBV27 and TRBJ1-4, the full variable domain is EAQVTQNPRYLITVTGKKLTVTCSQNMNHEYMSWYRQDPGLGLRQIYYSMNVEVTDKGDVPEGYKVSRKEKRNFPLILESPSPNQTSLYFCASSTWTGGNEKLFFGSGTQLSVL.

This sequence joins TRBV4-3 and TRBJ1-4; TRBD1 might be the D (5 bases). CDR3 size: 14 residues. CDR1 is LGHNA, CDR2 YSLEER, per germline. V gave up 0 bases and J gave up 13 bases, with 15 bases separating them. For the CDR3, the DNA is TGCGCCAGCAGCCAAGATCGGATGGGGCACAGACTGTTTTTT. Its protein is CASSQDRMGHRLFF.

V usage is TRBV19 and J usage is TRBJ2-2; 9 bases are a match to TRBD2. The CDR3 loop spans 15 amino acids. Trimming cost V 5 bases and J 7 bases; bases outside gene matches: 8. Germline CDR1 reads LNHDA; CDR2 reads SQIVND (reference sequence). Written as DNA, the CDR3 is TGTGCCAGTAGTTATAGCGGGAGAACGGGCGGGGAGCTGTTTTTT. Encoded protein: CASSYSGRTGGELFF.

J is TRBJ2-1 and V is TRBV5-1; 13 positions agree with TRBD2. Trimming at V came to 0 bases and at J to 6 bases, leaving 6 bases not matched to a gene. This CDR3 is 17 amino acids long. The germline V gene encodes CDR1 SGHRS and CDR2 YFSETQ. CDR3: CASSLGLAGGHGNEQFF. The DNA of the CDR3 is TGCGCCAGCAGCTTGGGACTAGCGGGAGGCCATGGCAATGAGCAGTTCTTC.

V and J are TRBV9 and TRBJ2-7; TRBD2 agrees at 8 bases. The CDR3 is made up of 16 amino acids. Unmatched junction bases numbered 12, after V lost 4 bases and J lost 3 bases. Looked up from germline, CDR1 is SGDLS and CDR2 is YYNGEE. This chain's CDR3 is CASSIRGSGSVYEQYF. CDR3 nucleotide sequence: TGTGCCAGCAGCATCCGCGGGAGCGGGAGTGTCTACGAGCAGTACTTC.